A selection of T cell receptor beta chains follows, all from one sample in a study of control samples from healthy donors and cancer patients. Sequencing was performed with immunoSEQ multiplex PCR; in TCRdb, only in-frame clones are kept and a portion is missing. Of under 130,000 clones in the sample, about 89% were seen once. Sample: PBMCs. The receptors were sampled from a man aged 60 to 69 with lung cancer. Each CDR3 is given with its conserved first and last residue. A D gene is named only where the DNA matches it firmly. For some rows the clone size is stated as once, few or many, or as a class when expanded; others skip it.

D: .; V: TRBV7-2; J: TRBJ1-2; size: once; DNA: TGTGCCATCCTAACAGGGACCGACTATGGCTACACCTTC; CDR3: CAILTGTDYGYTF
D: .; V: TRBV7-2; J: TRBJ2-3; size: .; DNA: TGTGCCAGCAGCTTAGGGCCCACAGATACGCAGTATTTT; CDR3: CASSLGPTDTQYF
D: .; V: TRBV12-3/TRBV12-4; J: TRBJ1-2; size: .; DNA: TGTGCCAGCAGCTACGGTGCTAGGCATGGCTACACCTTC; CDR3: CASSYGARHGYTF
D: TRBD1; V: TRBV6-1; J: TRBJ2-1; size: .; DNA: TGTGCCAGCAGTGAAGCTTGGACAGGGAATGAGCAGTTCTTC; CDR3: CASSEAWTGNEQFF
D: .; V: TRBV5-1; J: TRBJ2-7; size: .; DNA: TGCGCCAGCAGCTTGGAAGGCCTACTGCCCTACGAGCAGTACTTC; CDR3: CASSLEGLLPYEQYF
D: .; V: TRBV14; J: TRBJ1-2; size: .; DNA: TGTGCCAGCAGCCAAGGGGGAGGCAGGTGGGGCTACACCTTC; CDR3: CASSQGGGRWGYTF
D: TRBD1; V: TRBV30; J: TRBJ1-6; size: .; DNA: TGTGCCTGGAGAGCGACAGGGAAATTCAGAAATTCACCCCTCCACTTT; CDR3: CAWRATGKFRNSPLHF
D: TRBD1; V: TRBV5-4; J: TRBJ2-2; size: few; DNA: TGTGCCAGCAGCAAGGGACAGGGGTACACCGGGGAGCTGTTTTTT; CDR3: CASSKGQGYTGELFF
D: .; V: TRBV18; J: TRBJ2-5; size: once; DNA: TGTGCCAGCTCACCGGCGGGAGAGACCCAGTACTTC; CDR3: CASSPAGETQYF
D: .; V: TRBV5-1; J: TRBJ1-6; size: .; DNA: TGCGCCAGCAGCTTGTTGGAGAGGTCACCCCTCCACTTT; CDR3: CASSLLERSPLHF
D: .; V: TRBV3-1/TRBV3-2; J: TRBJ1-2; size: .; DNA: TGTGCCAGCAGCCAAGGATTGCAACAAAACTATGGCTACACCTTC; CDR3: CASSQGLQQNYGYTF